The entry below describes one T cell receptor beta chain. The target antigen is unknown. This sample is drawn from a study of radiotherapy plus CTLA-4 blockade in lung cancer. Study information: An objective response was seen in roughly a sixth of patients, and disease control in 30% to 35%. Study-level findings and limits: Reports state that early shifts in blood T cell clones, with interferon-beta, best predicted response.

Some clones are missing from TCRdb's copy, which holds only in-frame ones; the method was immunoSEQ multiplex PCR. The profile shows roughly 45,000 clones, around 63% of them singletons. Trimming took 5 bases from V and 7 from J; bases not matched to a gene: 11. This CDR3 comprises 14 residues. Germline V gives CDR1 SGHVS, CDR2 FQNEAQ. The receptor was isolated from a human donor with non-small cell lung cancer who had a partial response to radiotherapy plus ipilimumab. The V gene is TRBV7-8, the J gene TRBJ2-7; 7 nucleotides line up with TRBD2. Specimen: peripheral blood, collected from a patient treated with radiotherapy plus ipilimumab. In nucleotides, the CDR3 is TGTGCCAGCAGCCGTAGCGGGTCCGGGGGGGAGCAGTACTTC. Amino acid sequence: CASSRSGSGGEQYF.